This T cell receptor beta chain was identified during a study of T cells expressing NK-cell markers. Using the 5' RACE reads, TCRdb records one entry per CDR3 protein without DNA. Found here are fewer than 300,000 distinct CDR3 sequences; the top ten clones hold about 4%. The CDR3 length is 16 residues. CDR1 and CDR2 from the germline V gene are LNHDA and SQIVND (reference sequence). The chain uses TRBV19 and TRBJ2-3; without DNA, the TCRdb call of TRBD2 cannot be checked. This clonotype was obtained from a woman aged 18-69 years in good health. The sample was blood T cells: a sorted CD56 or NKG2C T cell subset, CD4+ or CD8+ T cells, or bulk PBMC T cells (not recorded which). CDR3 sequence reads: CASASGTSGTTDTQYF.